Listed below are T cell receptor beta chains from one sample, sequenced in a study of low-dose radiotherapy and immunotherapy resistance in tumors. TCRdb fed the reads into MiXCR, producing one record per CDR3 protein. Among over 55,000 distinct CDR3 sequences listed, approximately 31% were seen once. Source: PBMCs, taken before treatment. The receptors shown here come from a female donor with ovarian cancer. Each CDR3 is given with its conserved first and last residue. The D gene is left open where the match is weak. Clone size is stated in some rows and not others, as once, few, many or a class when expanded.

cdr3_nt,cdr3_aa,cdr3_length,v_call,j_call,clone_size,d_call
TGCGCCAGCAGCTCGGGACTGTCAGATCAGCCCCAGCATTTT,CASSSGLSDQPQHF,14,TRBV5-1,TRBJ1-5,many,NA
TGTGCCAGCAGTTTTACAGGGGAATATCAGCCCCAGCATTTT,CASSFTGEYQPQHF,14,TRBV28,TRBJ1-5,NA,TRBD1
TGCGCCAGCAGCTTGGCCAGCGGGGCCTCTGGGGCCAACGTCCTGACTTTC,CASSLASGASGANVLTF,17,TRBV5-1,TRBJ2-6,NA,TRBD2
TGTGCCAGCAGTTTTGACCCCGGGACAGCGTACGAGCAGTACTTC,CASSFDPGTAYEQYF,15,TRBV28,TRBJ2-7,few,TRBD1
TGCGCCAGCAGCTTACTAGCGGGGGAGGAGACCCAGTACTTC,CASSLLAGEETQYF,14,TRBV5-1,TRBJ2-5,many,TRBD2
TGTGCCAGCAGTTTAGCTGATAACTATGGCTACACCTTC,CASSLADNYGYTF,13,TRBV28,TRBJ1-2,many,NA
TGCGCCAGCAGCTCCTTGGGACAGGGGGCCGGGCAAACCTCCTACAATGAGCAGTTCTTC,CASSSLGQGAGQTSYNEQFF,20,TRBV5-1,TRBJ2-1,many,TRBD1
TGTGCCAGCAGCCGGGACAGGGACTCCTACGAGCAGTACTTC,CASSRDRDSYEQYF,14,TRBV2,TRBJ2-7,NA,TRBD1
TGTGCCAGCAGCTTACAGGGGGCCAAATCACCCCTCCACTTT,CASSLQGAKSPLHF,14,TRBV7-6,TRBJ1-6,many,TRBD1
TGTGCCAGCAGACACCGACAGGGGCGGAACACTGAAGCTTTCTTT,CASRHRQGRNTEAFF,15,TRBV5-6,TRBJ1-1,many,TRBD1
TGTGCCAGCTCACTGGACAGAGGGATAAATCAGCCCCAGCATTTT,CASSLDRGINQPQHF,15,TRBV18,TRBJ1-5,NA,NA
TGTGCCAGCAGCTTAGCCATTCCCCCTAGCGCGAACACCGGGGAGCTGTTTTTT,CASSLAIPPSANTGELFF,18,TRBV7-2,TRBJ2-2,many,NA
TGTGCCAGCAGCCCACGGAGCTCCTACAATGAGCAGTTCTTC,CASSPRSSYNEQFF,14,TRBV5-4,TRBJ2-1,many,NA
TGCAGTGCTAGGGCGGCTAGCGAAGGGGAGCTGTTTTTT,CSARAASEGELFF,13,TRBV20-1,TRBJ2-2,many,NA
TGTGCCTGGAGTGTAAAGGTTCTAGAGACCCAGTACTTC,CAWSVKVLETQYF,13,TRBV30,TRBJ2-5,NA,NA
TGCGCCAGCAGCTTCAGCATGATGAACACTGAAGCTTTCTTT,CASSFSMMNTEAFF,14,TRBV5-1,TRBJ1-1,many,NA
TGTGCCAGCAGCGTAGCCCCTAGAACGGATTTAGGGCCCCAGCATTTT,CASSVAPRTDLGPQHF,16,TRBV9,TRBJ1-5,NA,NA
TGTGCTAGCAGCTTAGGGCTGGTTCCCACAGATACGCAGTATTTT,CASSLGLVPTDTQYF,15,TRBV7-6,TRBJ2-3,many,NA
TGTGCCAGCAGCTTAGCGCGAGACGGGATCAATTCACCCCTCCACTTT,CASSLARDGINSPLHF,16,TRBV6-6,TRBJ1-6,NA,NA
TGTGCCAGCAGCTTAGTTCGACCCACCGGGGAGCTGTTTTTT,CASSLVRPTGELFF,14,TRBV7-9,TRBJ2-2,NA,NA
TGCGCCAGCAGCCCTTCCAGGGGATATAATTCACCCCTCCACTTT,CASSPSRGYNSPLHF,15,TRBV5-1,TRBJ1-6,NA,NA
TGTGCCAGCAGCCAAGCAGTGGGCCTAGCTCCCTACGAGCAGTACTTC,CASSQAVGLAPYEQYF,16,TRBV3-1,TRBJ2-7,once,NA
TGTGCCAGCAGTGAAGTACTACCGATCATGGCCATTAATGAAAAACTGTTTTTT,CASSEVLPIMAINEKLFF,18,TRBV2,TRBJ1-4,many,NA
TGTGCCAGCAGCTTAGCGCTCCCCGGACAGCTTATCGGCACTGAAGCTTTCTTT,CASSLALPGQLIGTEAFF,18,TRBV7-8,TRBJ1-1,many,NA
TGTGCCAGCAGCTTAAGCGGGGTCAGCACAGATACGCAGTATTTT,CASSLSGVSTDTQYF,15,TRBV7-2,TRBJ2-3,NA,TRBD2
TGTGCCAGCTCCCCCCCACAGGGCGGCAAAAACATTCAGTACTTC,CASSPPQGGKNIQYF,15,TRBV9,TRBJ2-4,NA,NA
TGTGCCAGCAGCTTCGAAGCGGGAGGTGCCGCAGATACGCAGTATTTT,CASSFEAGGAADTQYF,16,TRBV7-6,TRBJ2-3,many,TRBD2
TGTGCCAGCAGTTTAGTAGGTGGGGAAGGGACTGAAGCTTTCTTT,CASSLVGGEGTEAFF,15,TRBV12-3/TRBV12-4,TRBJ1-1,NA,NA
TGTGCCAGTAGCCTAAGGACAGACTCCTACGAGCAGTTCTTC,CASSLRTDSYEQFF,14,TRBV4-1,TRBJ2-1,NA,NA
TGTGCCAGCAGTCCACAGGGGACAGTAAACGAGCAGTACTTC,CASSPQGTVNEQYF,14,TRBV7-9,TRBJ2-7,NA,TRBD1
TGTGCCAGCAGTCCCTGGACAGCGGGAGGCTACACCTTC,CASSPWTAGGYTF,13,TRBV6-5,TRBJ1-2,many,NA
TGTGCCAGCAGTAACCCCGGACGGAGGGATACGCAGTATTTT,CASSNPGRRDTQYF,14,TRBV28,TRBJ2-3,NA,NA
TGTGCCAGCAGTTCGACTCAGGGGGCAGGACCCCTCCACTTT,CASSSTQGAGPLHF,14,TRBV12-3/TRBV12-4,TRBJ1-6,many,TRBD1
TGCAGTGCTAGAAGCCCAGCGGGGGCCCCCGGGGAGCAGTTCTTC,CSARSPAGAPGEQFF,15,TRBV20-1,TRBJ2-1,many,TRBD2
TGTGCCAGCAGCTTCCAGCGGGGGCACTACAATGAGCAGTTCTTC,CASSFQRGHYNEQFF,15,TRBV7-2,TRBJ2-1,many,TRBD2
TGTGCCAGCAGTGTTACTAGCGGGACACACAATGAGCAGTTCTTC,CASSVTSGTHNEQFF,15,TRBV2,TRBJ2-1,NA,TRBD2